The 2 T cell receptor beta chains below were found in one sample sequenced in a study of T-cell memory formation after mild COVID-19 (dated by TCRdb to 2020 to 2022). Libraries were constructed by 5' RACE. The data were produced on an Illumina NovaSeq 6000. Using fastp at Q25 and MiXCR, TCRdb reprocessed the public reads and kept productive beta chains. Identical CDR3 protein sequences are pooled into one entry, listed with their most common genes and DNA. The sample has roughly 450,000 distinct CDR3 sequences on record, 15% to 20% of them singletons. The biggest ten clones account for 9% to 15% of the sample. The sample comprised PBMCs or a T cell subset sorted from them (not recorded which). The receptors originated from an adult woman who had mild COVID-19 (a few samples of this study predate the infection). The sample titles of this study are shuffled in the database, so cell type and time point are left out; the donor was told from shared clones.

The J gene is TRBJ1-4, the V gene TRBV6-5; D is uncertain. Germline CDR1 is MNHEY and CDR2 is SVGAGI. V was cut by 4 bases and J by 10 bases, with 10 bases left in between. The CDR3 covers 12 residues. The CDR3 DNA reads as TGTGCCAGCAGTTGGATTGACGGAAAACTGTTTTTT. This translates into CASSWIDGKLFF.

The rearrangement joins TRBV4-1 to TRBJ1-1; 7 bases map to TRBD1. V dropped 3 bases and J dropped 4; count of bases not matched to a gene: 11. The germline gives CDR1 MGHRA, CDR2 YSYEKL. This CDR3 has 16 amino acids. As DNA, the CDR3 is TGCGCCAGCAGCCAGGCCCCGAGGACAGGACGCACTGAAGCTTTCTTT. This sequence encodes CASSQAPRTGRTEAFF.